The T cell receptor (beta chain) under discussion was sequenced for a study of post-analysis software for immune sequencing data. Looking at the study overall: The courses of disease that were included comprised relapsing-remitting, secondary progressive and progressive-relapsing multiple sclerosis.

Germline V gene sequence: CDR1 SQVTM, CDR2 ANQGSEA. The CDR3 spans 14 residues. Sequencing libraries made from TCR beta cDNA carried unique molecular identifiers. The yield from approximately 1 to 10 million T cells was roughly 500,000 cDNA molecules in total. TCRdb recomputed calls from the PCR reads with MiXCR, one row per CDR3 protein. The profile covers fewer than 550,000 distinct CDR3 sequences, with roughly 34% appearing a single time and about 6% taken by the ten largest. Details on this clonotype: Its antigen remains unknown.

General study findings and limits: Normalized Chao1 diversity was significantly reduced in patients versus controls. Elevated frequency relative to controls characterized several TRBV segments in patients, TRBV5-6, TRBV5-1 and TRBV20-1 among them.

The genes are TRBV29-1 and TRBJ2-7; tentative D call: TRBD1 (8 bases). With the DNA end fitting TRBJ2-5 better, the J assignment may be wrong. The source of this sequence is a girl under 18 with multiple sclerosis. The sample comprised blood. CDR3 sequence: CSVEYKQGEGTQYF. CDR3 bases: TGCAGCGTTGAGTATAAACAGGGGGAGGGGACCCAGTACTTC.